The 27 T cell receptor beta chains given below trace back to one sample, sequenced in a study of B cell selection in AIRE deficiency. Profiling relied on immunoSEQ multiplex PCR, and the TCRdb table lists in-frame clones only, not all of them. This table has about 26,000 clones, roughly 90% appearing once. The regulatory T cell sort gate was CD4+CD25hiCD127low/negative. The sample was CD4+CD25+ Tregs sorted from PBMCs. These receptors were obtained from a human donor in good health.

The chain's CDR3 is CATSGRRDSSWGNQPQHF. The CDR3 DNA reads TGTGCCACCAGCGGCCGGCGGGACAGCTCTTGGGGCAATCAGCCCCAGCATTTT. This chain links TRBV15 with TRBJ1-5, with 7 bases lining up with TRBD1. This CDR3 spans 18 amino acids. Germline V CDR1 and CDR2: LNHNV, YYDKDF (reference sequence). Germline trimming cut 5 bases from V and 2 bases from J; bases unmatched to any gene: 15.

In DNA, the CDR3 is TGTGCCAGCTCGTTATCGGGGGAGCAGTTCTTC. Residues: CASSLSGEQFF. The chain employs TRBV18 and TRBJ2-1; TRBD2 might be the D (5 bases). CDR1 KGHSH and CDR2 LQKENI come from the germline V gene. Trimming removed 6 bases at V and 10 bases at J, with 10 bases between. The CDR3 has 11 residues.

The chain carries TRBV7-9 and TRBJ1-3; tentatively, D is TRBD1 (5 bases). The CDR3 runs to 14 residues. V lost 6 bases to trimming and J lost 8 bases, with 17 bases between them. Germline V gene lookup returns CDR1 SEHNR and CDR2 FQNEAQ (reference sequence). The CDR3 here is CASRGPDGRDTIYF. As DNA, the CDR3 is TGTGCCAGCAGGGGGCCGGACGGGCGAGACACCATATATTTT.

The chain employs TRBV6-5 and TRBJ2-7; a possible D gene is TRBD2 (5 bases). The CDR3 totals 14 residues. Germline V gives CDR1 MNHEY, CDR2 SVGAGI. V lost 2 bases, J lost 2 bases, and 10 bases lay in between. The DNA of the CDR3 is TGTGCCAGCAGTTACGAGGGCGGTGCCTACGAGCAGTACTTC. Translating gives CASSYEGGAYEQYF.

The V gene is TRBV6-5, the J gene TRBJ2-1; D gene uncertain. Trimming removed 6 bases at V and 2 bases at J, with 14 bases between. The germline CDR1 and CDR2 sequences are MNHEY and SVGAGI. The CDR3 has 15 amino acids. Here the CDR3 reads CASSRAQQPYNEQFF. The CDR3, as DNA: TGTGCCAGCAGCCGCGCCCAGCAACCCTACAATGAGCAGTTCTTC.

The CDR3 reads CSARQGAYEQFF. CDR3 nucleotide sequence: TGCAGCGCCCGACAGGGGGCTTATGAGCAGTTCTTC. The rearrangement links TRBV29-1 to TRBJ2-1; 10 bases line up with TRBD1. CDR3 size: 12 residues. Germline V lookup: CDR1 SQVTM, CDR2 ANQGSEA. The V gene end was trimmed by 7 bases and the J gene end by 8 bases; junction bases not matched to a gene: 5.

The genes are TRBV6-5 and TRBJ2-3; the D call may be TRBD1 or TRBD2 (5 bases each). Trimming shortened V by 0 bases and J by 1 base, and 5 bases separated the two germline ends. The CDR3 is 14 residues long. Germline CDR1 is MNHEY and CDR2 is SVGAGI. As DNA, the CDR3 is TGTGCCAGCAGTTACTCGGGGGGCACAGATACGCAGTATTTT. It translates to CASSYSGGTDTQYF.

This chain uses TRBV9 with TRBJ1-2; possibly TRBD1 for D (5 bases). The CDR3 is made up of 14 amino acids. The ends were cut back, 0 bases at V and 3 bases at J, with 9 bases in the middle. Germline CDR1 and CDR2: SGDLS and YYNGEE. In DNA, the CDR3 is TGTGCCAGCAGCGTAGTTTGGGACGACTATGGCTACACCTTC. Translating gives CASSVVWDDYGYTF.

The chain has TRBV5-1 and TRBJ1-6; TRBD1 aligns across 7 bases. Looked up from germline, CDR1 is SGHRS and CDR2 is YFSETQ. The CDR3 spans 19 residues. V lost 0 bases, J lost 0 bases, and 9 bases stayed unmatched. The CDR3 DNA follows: TGCGCCAGCAGCTTGGGCCAGGGGGATTCCAGCTCCTATAATTCACCCCTCCACTTT. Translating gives CASSLGQGDSSSYNSPLHF.

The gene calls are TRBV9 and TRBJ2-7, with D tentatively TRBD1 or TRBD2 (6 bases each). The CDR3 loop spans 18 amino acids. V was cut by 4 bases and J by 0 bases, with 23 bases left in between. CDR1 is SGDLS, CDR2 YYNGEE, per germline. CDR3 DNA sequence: TGTGCCAGCAGCCCTCACGTGGGGGGCAGGGCTAGCTCCTACGAGCAGTACTTC. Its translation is CASSPHVGGRASSYEQYF.

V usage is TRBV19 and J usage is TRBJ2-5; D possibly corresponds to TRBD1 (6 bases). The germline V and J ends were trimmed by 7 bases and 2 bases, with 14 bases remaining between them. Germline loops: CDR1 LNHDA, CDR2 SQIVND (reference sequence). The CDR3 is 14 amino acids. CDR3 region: CASTPRGMQETQYF. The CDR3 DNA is TGTGCCAGTACCCCTAGGGGGATGCAAGAGACCCAGTACTTC.

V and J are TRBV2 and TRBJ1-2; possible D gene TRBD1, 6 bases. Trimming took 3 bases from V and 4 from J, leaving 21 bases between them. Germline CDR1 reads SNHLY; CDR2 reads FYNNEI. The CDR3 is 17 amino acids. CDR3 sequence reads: CASSDQIGQNAVYGYTF. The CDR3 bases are TGTGCCAGCAGTGATCAAATTGGACAGAATGCGGTCTATGGCTACACCTTC.

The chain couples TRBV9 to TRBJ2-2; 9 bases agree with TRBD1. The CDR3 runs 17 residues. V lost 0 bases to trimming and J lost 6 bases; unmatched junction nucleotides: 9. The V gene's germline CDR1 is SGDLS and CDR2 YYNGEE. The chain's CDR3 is CASSVDPLTGGPGELFF. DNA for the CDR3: TGTGCCAGCAGCGTAGACCCCCTAACAGGGGGCCCCGGGGAGCTGTTTTTT.

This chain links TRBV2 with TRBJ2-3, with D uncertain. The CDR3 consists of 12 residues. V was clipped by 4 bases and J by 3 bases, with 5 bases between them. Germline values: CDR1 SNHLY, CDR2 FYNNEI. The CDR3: CASSGITDTQYF. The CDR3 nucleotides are TGTGCCAGCAGTGGCATAACAGATACGCAGTATTTT.

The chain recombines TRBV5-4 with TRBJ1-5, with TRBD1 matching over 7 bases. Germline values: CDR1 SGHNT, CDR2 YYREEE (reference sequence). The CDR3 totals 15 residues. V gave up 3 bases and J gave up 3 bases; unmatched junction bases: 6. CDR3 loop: CASSSRGQHNQPQHF. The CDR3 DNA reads TGTGCCAGCAGCTCTAGGGGACAGCACAATCAGCCCCAGCATTTT.

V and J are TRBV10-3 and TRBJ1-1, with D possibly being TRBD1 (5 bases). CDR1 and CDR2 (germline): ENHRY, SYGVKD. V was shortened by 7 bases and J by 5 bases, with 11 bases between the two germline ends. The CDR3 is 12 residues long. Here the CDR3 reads CAITGWGTEAFF. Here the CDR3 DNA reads TGTGCCATCACAGGGTGGGGAACTGAAGCTTTCTTT.

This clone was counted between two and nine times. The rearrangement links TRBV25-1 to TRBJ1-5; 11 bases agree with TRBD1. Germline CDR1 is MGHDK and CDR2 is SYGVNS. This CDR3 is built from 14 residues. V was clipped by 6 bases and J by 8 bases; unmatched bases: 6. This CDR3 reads CASRGQGAGEPQHF. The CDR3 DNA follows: TGTGCCAGCAGAGGACAGGGGGCGGGAGAGCCCCAGCATTTT.

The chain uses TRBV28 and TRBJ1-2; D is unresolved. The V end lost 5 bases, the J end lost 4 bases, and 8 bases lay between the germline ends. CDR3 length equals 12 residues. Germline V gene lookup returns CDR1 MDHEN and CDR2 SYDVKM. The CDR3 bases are TGTGCCAGCAGTCCGCAAGGCTATGGCTACACCTTC. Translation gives CASSPQGYGYTF.

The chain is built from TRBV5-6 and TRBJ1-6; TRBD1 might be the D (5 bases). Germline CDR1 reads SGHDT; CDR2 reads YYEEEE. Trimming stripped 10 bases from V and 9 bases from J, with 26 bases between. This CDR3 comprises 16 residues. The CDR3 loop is CAGGRSGIVSGSPLHF. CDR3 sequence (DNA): TGTGCCGGAGGCCGTTCAGGGATCGTTTCGGGTTCACCCCTCCACTTT.

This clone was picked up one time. The CDR3 DNA is TGTGCCAGCAGCAAGTTACCTGGGACACCAAATGAAAAACTGTTTTTT. It yields the protein CASSKLPGTPNEKLFF. This chain uses TRBV16 with TRBJ1-4; D might be TRBD1 (6 bases). From germline, CDR1 is KGHSY and CDR2 FQNENV. V shed 5 bases and J shed 5 bases, with 18 bases lying between them. This CDR3 region has 16 residues.

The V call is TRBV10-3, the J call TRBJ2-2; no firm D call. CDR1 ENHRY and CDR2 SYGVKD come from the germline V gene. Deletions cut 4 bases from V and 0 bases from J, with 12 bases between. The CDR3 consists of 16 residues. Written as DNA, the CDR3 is TGTGCCATCAGTGTAGTGACTTTTGCGAACACCGGGGAGCTGTTTTTT. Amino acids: CAISVVTFANTGELFF.

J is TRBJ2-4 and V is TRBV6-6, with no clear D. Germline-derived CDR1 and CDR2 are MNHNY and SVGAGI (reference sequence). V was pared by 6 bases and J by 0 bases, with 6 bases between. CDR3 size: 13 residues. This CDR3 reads CASRDLAKNIQYF. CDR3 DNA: TGTGCCAGCAGGGACCTAGCCAAAAACATTCAGTACTTC.

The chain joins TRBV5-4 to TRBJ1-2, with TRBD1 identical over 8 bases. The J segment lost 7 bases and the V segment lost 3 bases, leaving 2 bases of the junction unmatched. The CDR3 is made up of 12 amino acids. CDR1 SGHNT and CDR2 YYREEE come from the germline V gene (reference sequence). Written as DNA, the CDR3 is TGTGCCAGCAGCTCGGACAGGGTTGGCTACACCTTC. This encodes CASSSDRVGYTF.

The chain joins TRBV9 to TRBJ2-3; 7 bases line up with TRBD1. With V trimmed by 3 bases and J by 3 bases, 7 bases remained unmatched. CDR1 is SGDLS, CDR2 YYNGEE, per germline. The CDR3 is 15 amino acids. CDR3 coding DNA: TGTGCCAGCAGCGCGACAGGGAGTCGGACAGATACGCAGTATTTT. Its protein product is CASSATGSRTDTQYF.

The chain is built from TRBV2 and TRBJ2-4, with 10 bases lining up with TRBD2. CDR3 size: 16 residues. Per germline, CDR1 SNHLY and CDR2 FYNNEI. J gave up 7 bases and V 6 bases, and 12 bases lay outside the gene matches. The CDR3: CASRGPGRLAGNIQYF. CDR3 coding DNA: TGTGCCAGCAGAGGGCCGGGGAGACTAGCGGGTAACATTCAGTACTTC.

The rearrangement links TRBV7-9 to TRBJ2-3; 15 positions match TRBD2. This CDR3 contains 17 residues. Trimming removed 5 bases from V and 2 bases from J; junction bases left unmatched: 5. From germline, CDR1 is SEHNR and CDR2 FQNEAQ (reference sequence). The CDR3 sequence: CASSPRTSGGATDTQYF. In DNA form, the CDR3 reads TGTGCCAGCAGCCCCAGGACTAGCGGGGGGGCCACAGATACGCAGTATTTT.

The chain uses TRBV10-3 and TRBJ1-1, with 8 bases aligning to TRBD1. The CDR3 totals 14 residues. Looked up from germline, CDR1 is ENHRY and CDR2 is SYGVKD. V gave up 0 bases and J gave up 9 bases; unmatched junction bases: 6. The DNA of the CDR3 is TGTGCCATCAGTGAGTCGCGACAGGGGTCGCAAGCTTTCTTT. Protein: CAISESRQGSQAFF.